A selection of T cell receptor beta chains follows, all from one sample in a study of T cell responses to AZD1222 COVID-19 vaccine. Assay: immunoSEQ multiplex PCR; the TCRdb copy retains only in-frame clones and omits some. The data contain fewer than 200,000 clones, almost 90% of them singletons. The material was peripheral blood, obtained on day 0 of AZD1222 vaccination. These receptors were taken from an adult in good health. The CDR3 runs from the conserved cysteine through the conserved F or W. A D gene is named only where the DNA matches it firmly. A row's size may be missing; if present it is once, few, many or a size class.

j_call v_call d_call clone_size cdr3_aa cdr3_nt
TRBJ1-5 TRBV6-5 - - CAGGGCYSNQPQHF TGTGCCGGGGGGGGTTGCTATAGCAATCAGCCCCAGCATTTT
TRBJ2-1 TRBV3-1/TRBV3-2 TRBD2 once CASSLDRLAGVYNEQFF TGTGCCAGCAGCCTCGACCGACTAGCGGGGGTGTACAATGAGCAGTTCTTC
TRBJ1-5 TRBV11-2 - - CASSPGGGGQPQHF TGTGCCAGCAGCCCGGGGGGTGGAGGCCAGCCCCAGCATTTT
TRBJ1-1 TRBV29-1 - - CSVGFLGVKGTEAFF TGCAGCGTTGGGTTCTTAGGGGTAAAAGGGACTGAAGCTTTCTTT
TRBJ2-2 TRBV9 - once CASSVDGGIRTGELFF TGTGCCAGCAGCGTAGATGGGGGAATTCGAACCGGGGAGCTGTTTTTT
TRBJ2-7 TRBV7-8 TRBD2 - CASTSPGGEQYF TGTGCCAGCACCAGCCCGGGGGGGGAGCAGTACTTC
TRBJ1-1 TRBV30 - once CAWSQGNTEAFF TGTGCCTGGAGTCAGGGGAACACTGAAGCTTTCTTT
TRBJ2-7 TRBV30 - - CAWSVLNVAGSSYEQYF TGTGCCTGGAGTGTACTTAATGTGGCAGGGAGCTCCTACGAGCAGTACTTC
TRBJ2-3 TRBV6-2/TRBV6-3 TRBD2 - CASSYDGTSGTDTQYF TGTGCCAGCAGTTACGACGGGACTAGCGGCACAGATACGCAGTATTTT
TRBJ2-7 TRBV11-2 TRBD2 - CASSQHQTSGIQAYEQYF TGTGCCAGCAGTCAACATCAGACTAGCGGGATACAAGCCTACGAGCAGTACTTC
TRBJ2-5 TRBV7-6 - - CASSLGYGIETQYF TGTGCCAGCAGCTTAGGGTATGGTATAGAGACCCAGTACTTC
TRBJ2-6 TRBV3-1/TRBV3-2 - - CASSHHLGGTGANVLTF TGTGCCAGCAGCCACCATCTAGGGGGAACCGGGGCCAACGTCCTGACTTTC
TRBJ2-7 TRBV9 - once CASSGGHRPYEQYF TGTGCCAGCAGCGGTGGGCACAGACCCTACGAGCAGTACTTC
TRBJ2-5 TRBV7-9 - - CASSPGGLWETQYF TGTGCCAGCAGCCCAGGAGGCCTTTGGGAGACCCAGTACTTC
TRBJ1-2 TRBV14 TRBD1 - CASSQTGTGFGYTF TGTGCCAGCAGCCAGACCGGGACAGGGTTCGGCTACACCTTC
TRBJ2-3 TRBV5-4 - - CASKPGPRDTQYF TGTGCCAGCAAACCGGGCCCTCGGGATACGCAGTATTTT
TRBJ2-3 TRBV2 - - CASSEGTDTQYF TGTGCCAGCAGTGAAGGGACAGATACGCAGTATTTT
TRBJ2-1 TRBV7-9 - - CASSLVGSGNEQFF TGTGCCAGCAGCTTAGTTGGATCGGGTAATGAGCAGTTCTTC
TRBJ1-1 TRBV29-1 - - CSVSTGGMNTEAFF TGCAGCGTTTCCACCGGAGGGATGAACACTGAAGCTTTCTTT
TRBJ1-3 TRBV27 - few CASSRDKVGNTIYF TGTGCCAGCAGTAGGGACAAGGTTGGAAACACCATATATTTT
TRBJ2-7 TRBV2 - - CASSEDTGTRISYEQYF TGTGCCAGCAGTGAAGACACCGGGACTCGAATCTCCTACGAGCAGTACTTC
TRBJ2-2 TRBV24-1 TRBD1 - CATSEDGTGADTGELFF TGTGCCACCAGTGAGGATGGGACAGGGGCCGACACCGGGGAGCTGTTTTTT
TRBJ1-5 TRBV7-6 TRBD1 - CASSPDRVDNQPQHF TGTGCCAGCAGCCCGGACAGGGTTGACAATCAGCCCCAGCATTTT
TRBJ1-5 TRBV27 - - CASSLRAGNQPQHF TGTGCCAGCAGTTTACGGGCAGGGAATCAGCCCCAGCATTTT
TRBJ2-1 TRBV6-6 - - CASAMAGEQFF TGTGCCAGCGCGATGGCGGGGGAGCAGTTCTTC
TRBJ1-4 TRBV5-1 TRBD1 once CASSLGQGPTNEKLFF TGCGCCAGCAGCCTGGGACAGGGACCAACTAATGAAAAACTGTTTTTT
TRBJ1-2 TRBV5-1 - - CASSLGRDAGYTF TGCGCCAGCAGCTTGGGCAGGGACGCTGGCTACACCTTC
TRBJ2-2 TRBV6-1 - - CASSEGWHTGELFF TGTGCCAGCAGTGAAGGTTGGCACACCGGGGAGCTGTTTTTT
TRBJ1-2 TRBV6-5 - - CASKDSVTFGYTF TGTGCCAGCAAAGACAGTGTTACTTTCGGCTACACCTTC
TRBJ2-7 TRBV3-1/TRBV3-2 TRBD2 - CASSPGLAVGGEQYF TGTGCCAGCAGCCCAGGACTAGCCGTGGGGGGCGAGCAGTACTTC
TRBJ2-2 TRBV18 TRBD2 - CASSPGLAGTGELFF TGTGCCAGCTCACCCGGACTAGCGGGTACCGGGGAGCTGTTTTTT
TRBJ2-7 TRBV5-1 - - CASSILGSNEQYF TGCGCCAGCAGCATCTTGGGTTCGAACGAGCAGTACTTC
TRBJ2-7 TRBV24-1 TRBD1 once CATSDPRDRGHEQYF TGTGCCACCAGTGACCCCCGGGACAGGGGGCACGAGCAGTACTTC
TRBJ1-2 TRBV6-5 - - CASSYSMRGSYGYTF TGTGCCAGCAGTTACTCGATGAGGGGTTCCTATGGCTACACCTTC
TRBJ2-1 TRBV28 - - CASTSRYNEQFF TGTGCCAGCACTAGTCGGTACAATGAGCAGTTCTTC
TRBJ1-1 TRBV9 - - CASSVVVGVNTEAFF TGTGCCAGCAGCGTAGTCGTAGGGGTGAACACTGAAGCTTTCTTT
TRBJ2-2 TRBV9 TRBD2 once CASSVERESSDTGELFF TGTGCCAGCAGCGTGGAGCGGGAGTCTAGCGACACCGGGGAGCTGTTTTTT
TRBJ2-5 TRBV28 - - CASSGGGYSETQYF TGTGCCAGCAGTGGGGGGGGCTACTCGGAGACCCAGTACTTC
TRBJ2-2 TRBV7-9 - - CASSLAGLANTGELFF TGTGCCAGCAGCTTAGCTGGCCTCGCCAACACCGGGGAGCTGTTTTTT
TRBJ2-7 TRBV4-1 TRBD2 - CASSQGGPGGIPYEQYF TGCGCCAGCAGCCAAGGCGGTCCGGGAGGGATTCCCTACGAGCAGTACTTC
TRBJ1-2 TRBV12-3/TRBV12-4 - - CASSPAAYGYTF TGTGCCAGCAGCCCGGCCGCGTATGGCTACACCTTC
TRBJ1-1 TRBV7-2 - - CASSLKAGRTEAFF TGTGCCAGCAGCTTAAAGGCAGGTAGAACTGAAGCTTTCTTT
TRBJ2-2 TRBV3-1/TRBV3-2 - - CASSPGLLNTGELFF TGTGCCAGCAGCCCGGGACTTCTGAACACCGGGGAGCTGTTTTTT
TRBJ2-7 TRBV7-3 - few CASSLIPGESYEQYF TGTGCCAGCAGCTTAATCCCTGGGGAGTCCTACGAGCAGTACTTC
TRBJ1-3 TRBV10-1 - - CASSEGIPSGNTIYF TGCGCCAGCAGTGAGGGTATTCCCTCTGGAAACACCATATATTTT
TRBJ2-2 TRBV4-1 - - CASSQVGVDTGELFF TGCGCCAGCAGCCAAGTGGGTGTCGACACCGGGGAGCTGTTTTTT
TRBJ2-5 TRBV4-1 TRBD1 - CASSQGGTGGAKETQYF TGCGCCAGCAGCCAAGGGGGGACAGGGGGCGCGAAGGAGACCCAGTACTTC
TRBJ2-3 TRBV25-1 - - CASSGGISTDTQYF TGTGCCAGCAGTGGGGGGATCAGCACAGATACGCAGTATTTT
TRBJ1-4 TRBV19 - - CASSIRQAGEKLFF TGTGCCAGTAGTATTCGACAGGCGGGGGAAAAACTGTTTTTT
TRBJ2-1 TRBV2 - - CANAPGSGHNEQFF TGTGCCAACGCCCCCGGAAGCGGCCACAATGAGCAGTTCTTC
TRBJ2-1 TRBV30 - once CAWSPRLNIYNEQFF TGTGCCTGGAGTCCCCGACTCAACATCTACAATGAGCAGTTCTTC
TRBJ2-7 TRBV5-1 - few CASSLDGTPYEQYF TGCGCCAGCAGCTTGGATGGGACACCCTACGAGCAGTACTTC
TRBJ1-3 TRBV11-3 TRBD1 - CASSPSTGSESGNTIYF TGTGCCAGCAGCCCATCGACAGGGTCAGAATCTGGAAACACCATATATTTT
TRBJ2-7 TRBV27 TRBD1 - CASSLGTGVGEQYF TGTGCCAGCAGTTTGGGGACAGGGGTGGGCGAGCAGTACTTC
TRBJ2-1 TRBV15 TRBD2 - CATSRGVVSYNEQFF TGTGCCACCTCCCGGGGGGTCGTCTCCTACAATGAGCAGTTCTTC
TRBJ2-3 TRBV7-9 - - CASSFGQRADTQYF TGTGCCAGCAGCTTCGGACAGAGGGCAGATACGCAGTATTTT
TRBJ1-1 TRBV4-2 - - CASSQDIRAGYTEAFF TGTGCCAGCAGCCAAGATATAAGGGCAGGTTATACTGAAGCTTTCTTT
TRBJ2-7 TRBV11-3 TRBD2 - CASSSYSSGRPYEQYF TGTGCCAGCAGCTCCTACTCTAGCGGGAGGCCCTACGAGCAGTACTTC
TRBJ2-7 TRBV5-1 - - CASGEDVYEQYF TGCGCCAGTGGGGAGGACGTCTACGAGCAGTACTTC